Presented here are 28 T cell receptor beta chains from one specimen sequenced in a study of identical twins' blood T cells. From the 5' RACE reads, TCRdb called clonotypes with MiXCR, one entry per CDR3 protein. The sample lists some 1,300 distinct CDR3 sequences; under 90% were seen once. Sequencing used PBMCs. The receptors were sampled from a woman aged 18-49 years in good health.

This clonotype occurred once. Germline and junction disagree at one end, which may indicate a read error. This chain's CDR3 is CASSRQRYEKLFF. The CDR3 DNA follows: TGTGCCAGCAGTCGACAGCGTTATGAAAAGCTGTTTTTT. V is TRBV25-1 and J is TRBJ1-4; the D gene is possibly TRBD1 (5 bases). From germline, CDR1 is MGHDK and CDR2 SYGVNS. The CDR3 sequence is 13 residues long.

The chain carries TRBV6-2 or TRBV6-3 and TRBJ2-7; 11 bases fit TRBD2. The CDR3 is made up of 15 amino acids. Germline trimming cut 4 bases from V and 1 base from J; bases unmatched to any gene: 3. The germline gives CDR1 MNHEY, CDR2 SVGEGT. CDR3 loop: CASSSGTSGSYEQYF. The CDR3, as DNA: TGTGCCAGCAGTTCCGGGACTAGCGGTTCCTACGAGCAGTACTTC.

CDR3 sequence: CATSDPTGSGNTIYF. Written as DNA, the CDR3 is TGTGCCACCAGTGACCCGACAGGGTCTGGAAACACCATATATTTT. This chain links TRBV24-1 with TRBJ1-3; 7 positions match TRBD1. This CDR3 comprises 15 residues. With 4 bases clipped from V and 1 base from J, the junction kept 3 bases outside the gene matches. From germline, CDR1 is KGHDR and CDR2 SFDVKD.

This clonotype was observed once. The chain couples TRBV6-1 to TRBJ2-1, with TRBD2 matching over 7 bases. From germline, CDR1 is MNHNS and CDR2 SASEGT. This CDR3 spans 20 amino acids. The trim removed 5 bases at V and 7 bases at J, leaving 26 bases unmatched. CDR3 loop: CASSRFTPWTRGSSGNEQFF. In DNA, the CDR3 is TGTGCCAGCAGTCGCTTTACCCCATGGACTAGAGGGTCGTCGGGAAATGAGCAGTTCTTC.

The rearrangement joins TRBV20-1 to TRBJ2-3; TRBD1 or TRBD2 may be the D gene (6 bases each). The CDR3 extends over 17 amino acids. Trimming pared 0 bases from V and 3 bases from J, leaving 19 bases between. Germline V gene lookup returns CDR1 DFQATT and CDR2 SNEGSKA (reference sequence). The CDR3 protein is CSARDIRGTSLTDTQYF. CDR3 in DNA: TGCAGTGCTAGAGATATACGGGGGACAAGTTTGACAGATACGCAGTATTTT.

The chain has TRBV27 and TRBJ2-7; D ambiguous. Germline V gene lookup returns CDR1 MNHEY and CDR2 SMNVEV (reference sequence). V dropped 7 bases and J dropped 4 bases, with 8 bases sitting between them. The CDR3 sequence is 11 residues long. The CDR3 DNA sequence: TGTGCCAGCACGTATTATTACGAGCAGTACTTC. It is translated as CASTYYYEQYF.

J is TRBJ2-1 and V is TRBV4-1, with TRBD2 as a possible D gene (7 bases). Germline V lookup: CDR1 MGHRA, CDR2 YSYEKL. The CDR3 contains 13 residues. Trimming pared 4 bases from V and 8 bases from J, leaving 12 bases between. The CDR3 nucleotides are TGCGCCAGCAGCCCCCCCGGGGGGCATGAGCAGTTCTTC. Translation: CASSPPGGHEQFF.

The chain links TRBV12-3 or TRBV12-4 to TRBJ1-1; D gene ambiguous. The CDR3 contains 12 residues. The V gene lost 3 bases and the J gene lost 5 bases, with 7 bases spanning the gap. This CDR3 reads CASSLGRTEAFF. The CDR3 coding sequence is TGTGCCAGCAGTTTGGGTAGGACTGAAGCTTTCTTT.

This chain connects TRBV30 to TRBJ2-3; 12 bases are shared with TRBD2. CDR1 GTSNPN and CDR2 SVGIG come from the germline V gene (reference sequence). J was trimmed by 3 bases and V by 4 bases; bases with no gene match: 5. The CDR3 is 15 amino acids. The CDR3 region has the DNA TGTGCCTGGACGCGACTAGCGGGGGATACAGATACGCAGTATTTT. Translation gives CAWTRLAGDTDTQYF.

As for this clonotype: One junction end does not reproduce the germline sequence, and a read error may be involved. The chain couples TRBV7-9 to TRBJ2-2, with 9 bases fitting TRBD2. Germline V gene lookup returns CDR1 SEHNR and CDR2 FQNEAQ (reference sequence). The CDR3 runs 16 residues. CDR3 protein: CASSLSKRGDTGEPFF. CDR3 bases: TGTGCCAGCAGCTTATCCAAGCGGGGGGACACCGGGGAGCCGTTTTTT.

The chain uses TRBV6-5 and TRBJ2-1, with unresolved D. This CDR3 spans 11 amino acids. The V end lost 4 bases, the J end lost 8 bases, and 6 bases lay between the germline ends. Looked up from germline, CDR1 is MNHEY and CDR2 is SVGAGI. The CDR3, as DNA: TGTGCCAGCAGTTTTAGGGATGAGCAGTTCTTC. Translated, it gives CASSFRDEQFF.

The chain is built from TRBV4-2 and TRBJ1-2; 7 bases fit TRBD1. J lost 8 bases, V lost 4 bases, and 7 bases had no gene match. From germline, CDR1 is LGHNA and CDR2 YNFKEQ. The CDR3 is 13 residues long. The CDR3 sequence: CASSRATGDGYTF. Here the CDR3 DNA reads TGTGCCAGCAGCCGAGCTACAGGGGACGGCTACACCTTC.

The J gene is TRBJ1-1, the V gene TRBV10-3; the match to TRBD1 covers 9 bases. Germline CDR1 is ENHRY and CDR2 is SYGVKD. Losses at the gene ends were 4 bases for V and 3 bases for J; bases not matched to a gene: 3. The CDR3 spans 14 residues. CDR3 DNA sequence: TGTGCCATCAGTGTTACAGGGGGCTACACTGAAGCTTTCTTT. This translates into CAISVTGGYTEAFF.

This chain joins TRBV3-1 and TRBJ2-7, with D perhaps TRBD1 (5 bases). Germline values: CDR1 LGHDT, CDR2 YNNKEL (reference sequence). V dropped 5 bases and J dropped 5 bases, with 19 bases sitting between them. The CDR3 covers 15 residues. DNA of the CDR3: TGTGCCAGCAGCGATCAGGACGCTTGGGGCGACGAGCAGTACTTC. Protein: CASSDQDAWGDEQYF.

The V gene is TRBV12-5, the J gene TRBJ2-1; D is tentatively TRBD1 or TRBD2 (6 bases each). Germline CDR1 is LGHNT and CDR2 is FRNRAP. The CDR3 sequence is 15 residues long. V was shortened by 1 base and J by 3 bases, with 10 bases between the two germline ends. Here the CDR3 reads CASGLGGAGYNEQFF. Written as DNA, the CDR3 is TGTGCTAGTGGTTTGGGGGGGGCAGGCTACAATGAGCAGTTCTTC.

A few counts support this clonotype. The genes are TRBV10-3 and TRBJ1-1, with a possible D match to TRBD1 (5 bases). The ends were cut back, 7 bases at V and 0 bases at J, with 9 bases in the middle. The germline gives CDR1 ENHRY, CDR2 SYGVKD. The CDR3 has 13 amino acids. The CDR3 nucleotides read TGTGCCATCAATGCAGGGTTGAACACTGAAGCTTTCTTT. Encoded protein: CAINAGLNTEAFF.

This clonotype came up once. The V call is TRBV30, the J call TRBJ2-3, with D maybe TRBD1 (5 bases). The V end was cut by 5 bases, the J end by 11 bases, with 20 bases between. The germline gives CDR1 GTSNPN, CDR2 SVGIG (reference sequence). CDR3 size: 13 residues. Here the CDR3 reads CAWSTGTPYEQYF. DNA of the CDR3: TGTGCCTGGTCTACAGGAACCCCCTACGAGCAGTATTTT.

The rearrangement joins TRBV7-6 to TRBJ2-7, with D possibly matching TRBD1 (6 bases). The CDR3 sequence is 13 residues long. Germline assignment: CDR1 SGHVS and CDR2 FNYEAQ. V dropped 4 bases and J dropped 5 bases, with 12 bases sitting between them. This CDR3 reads CASSSTGFHEQYF. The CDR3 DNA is TGTGCCAGCAGCTCCACAGGGTTTCACGAGCAGTACTTC.

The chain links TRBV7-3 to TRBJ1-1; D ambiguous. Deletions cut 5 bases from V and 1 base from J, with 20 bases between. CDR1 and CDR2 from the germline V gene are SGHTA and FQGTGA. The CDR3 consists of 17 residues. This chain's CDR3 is CASSPRPRTTGNTEAFF. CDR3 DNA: TGTGCCAGCAGCCCCCGGCCTCGTACCACGGGGAACACTGAAGCTTTCTTT.

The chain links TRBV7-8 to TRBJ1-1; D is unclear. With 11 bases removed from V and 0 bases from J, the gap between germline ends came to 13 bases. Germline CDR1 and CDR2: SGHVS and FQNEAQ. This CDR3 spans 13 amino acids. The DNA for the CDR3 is TGTGCCTCACGGCAACAGTTGAACACTGAAGCTTTCTTT. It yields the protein CASRQQLNTEAFF.

CDR3: CASSLSRGEDSSKGNQPQHF. In nucleotides, the CDR3 is TGTGCCAGCAGCTTAAGCAGGGGCGAAGATAGTAGTAAAGGCAATCAGCCCCAGCATTTT. The V and J genes are TRBV7-3 and TRBJ1-5; maybe TRBD1 (6 bases). The germline V gene encodes CDR1 SGHTA and CDR2 FQGTGA. The CDR3 sequence is 20 residues long. The V and J ends lost 1 base and 2 bases respectively, with 24 bases between them.

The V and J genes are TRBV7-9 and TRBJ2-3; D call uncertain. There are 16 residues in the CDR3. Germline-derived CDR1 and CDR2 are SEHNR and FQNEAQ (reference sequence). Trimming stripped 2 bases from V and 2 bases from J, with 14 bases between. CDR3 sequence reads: CASSLPANSVTDTQYF. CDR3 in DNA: TGTGCCAGCAGCTTACCCGCGAATAGTGTCACAGATACGCAGTATTTT.

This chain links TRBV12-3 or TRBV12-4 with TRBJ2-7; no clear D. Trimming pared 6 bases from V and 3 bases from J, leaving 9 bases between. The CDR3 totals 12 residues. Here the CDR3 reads CASSRDRYEQYF. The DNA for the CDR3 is TGTGCCAGCAGCCGAGACCGCTACGAGCAGTACTTC.

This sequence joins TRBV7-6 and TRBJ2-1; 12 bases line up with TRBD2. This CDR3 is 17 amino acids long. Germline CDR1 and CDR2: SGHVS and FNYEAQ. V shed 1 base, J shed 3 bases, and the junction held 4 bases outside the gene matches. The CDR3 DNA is TGTGCCAGCAGCTTAGAGGCTAGCGGGGGGGTCTACAATGAGCAGTTCTTC. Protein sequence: CASSLEASGGVYNEQFF.

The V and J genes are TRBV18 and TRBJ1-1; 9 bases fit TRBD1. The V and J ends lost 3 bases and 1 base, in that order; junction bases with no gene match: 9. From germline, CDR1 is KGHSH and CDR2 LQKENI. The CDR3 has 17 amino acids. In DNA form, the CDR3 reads TGTGCCAGCTCACCCCTAAGACAGGGGGTTTCGAACACTGAAGCTTTCTTT. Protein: CASSPLRQGVSNTEAFF.

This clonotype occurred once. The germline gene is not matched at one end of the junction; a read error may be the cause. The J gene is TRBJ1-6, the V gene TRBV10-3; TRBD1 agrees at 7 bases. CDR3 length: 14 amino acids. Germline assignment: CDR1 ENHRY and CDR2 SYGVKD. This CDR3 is CAIRDTGVNSTLHF. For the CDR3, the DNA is TGTGCCATCAGGGATACAGGGGTAAATTCAACCCTCCACTTT.

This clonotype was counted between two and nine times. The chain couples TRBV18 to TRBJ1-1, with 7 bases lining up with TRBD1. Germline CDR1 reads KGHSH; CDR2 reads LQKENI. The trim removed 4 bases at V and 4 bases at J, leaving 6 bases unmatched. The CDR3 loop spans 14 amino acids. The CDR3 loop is CASSQGARGTEAFF. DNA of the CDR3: TGTGCCAGCTCACAGGGGGCGCGGGGCACTGAAGCTTTCTTT.

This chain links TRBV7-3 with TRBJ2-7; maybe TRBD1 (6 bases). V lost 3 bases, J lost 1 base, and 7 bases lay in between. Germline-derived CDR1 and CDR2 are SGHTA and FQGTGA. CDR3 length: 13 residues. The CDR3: CASSLDSSYEQYF. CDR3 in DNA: TGTGCCAGCAGCTTGGACAGTTCCTACGAGCAGTACTTC.